One and the same sample provided the 3 T cell receptor beta chains below, sequenced in a study of blood T cell repertoires in COVID-19. Libraries were prepared by immunoSEQ multiplex PCR; TCRdb keeps only in-frame clonotypes and omits some of them. The sample contains about 430,000 clones, more than 70% of which appear only once. The sample was PBMCs or T cells enriched from blood (not recorded which). These receptors were collected from a woman aged 18 to 35 who had been exposed to COVID-19.

This chain connects TRBV27 to TRBJ2-1, with 7 bases that match TRBD1. This CDR3 region has 16 residues. From germline, CDR1 is MNHEY and CDR2 SMNVEV (reference sequence). Losses at the gene ends were 0 bases for V and 4 bases for J; bases not matched to a gene: 6. The CDR3 reads CASSLSRQGRYNEQFF. In DNA, the CDR3 is TGTGCCAGCAGTTTATCCAGACAGGGACGGTACAATGAGCAGTTCTTC.

This clone was observed a single time. The chain couples TRBV6-5 to TRBJ1-4; 7 nucleotides line up with TRBD1. Per germline, CDR1 MNHEY and CDR2 SVGAGI. This CDR3 has 13 amino acids. The V and J ends lost 10 bases and 2 bases, in that order; junction bases with no gene match: 4. The CDR3, as DNA: TGTGCCACCAAGACAGGGACTAATGAAAAACTGTTTTTT. Translated, it gives CATKTGTNEKLFF.

This sequence joins TRBV18 and TRBJ1-6; 9 nucleotides line up with TRBD1. The CDR3 runs 14 residues. Trimming at V came to 5 bases and at J to 10 bases, leaving 6 bases not matched to a gene. Germline V gives CDR1 KGHSH, CDR2 LQKENI. This CDR3 is CASSSDRGYSPLHF. The DNA of the CDR3 is TGTGCCAGCTCATCGGACAGGGGTTACTCACCCCTCCACTTT.